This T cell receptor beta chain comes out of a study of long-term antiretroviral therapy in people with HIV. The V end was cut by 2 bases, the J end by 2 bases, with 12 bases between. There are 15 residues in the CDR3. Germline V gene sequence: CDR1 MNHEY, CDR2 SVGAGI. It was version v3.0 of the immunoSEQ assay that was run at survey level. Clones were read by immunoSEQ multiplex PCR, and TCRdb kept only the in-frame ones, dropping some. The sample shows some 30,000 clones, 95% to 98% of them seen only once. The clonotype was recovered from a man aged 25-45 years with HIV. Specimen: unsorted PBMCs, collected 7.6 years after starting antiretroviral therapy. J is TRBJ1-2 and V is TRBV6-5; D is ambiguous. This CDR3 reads CASSYKPDENYGYTF. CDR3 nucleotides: TGTGCCAGCAGTTACAAACCCGACGAAAACTATGGCTACACCTTC.